This record covers a single T cell receptor beta chain. This record belongs to a study of cytomegalovirus exposure and HLA in healthy donors. Likely unrecorded immune exposures existed in these nominally healthy donors. With 60 Vbeta and 13 Jbeta primers, the PCR was carried out. Measured with immunoSEQ multiplex PCR; TCRdb has only the in-frame clones, and not every one. The sample spans about 60,000 clones; the ten largest clones claim approximately 2.1%. The TCR was taken from a woman aged 18-29 years in good health and CMV-seronegative. The specimen sequenced was PBMCs.

Here the CDR3 DNA reads TGTGCCAGCACTAGACAGGAAATTCCAGAAACCTATGGCTACACCTTC. Its translation is CASTRQEIPETYGYTF. This rearrangement joins TRBV18 to TRBJ1-2; possibly TRBD1 for D (6 bases). Germline CDR1 KGHSH, CDR2 LQKENI. The CDR3 spans 16 residues. V shed 8 bases and J shed 4 bases, with 23 bases lying between them.